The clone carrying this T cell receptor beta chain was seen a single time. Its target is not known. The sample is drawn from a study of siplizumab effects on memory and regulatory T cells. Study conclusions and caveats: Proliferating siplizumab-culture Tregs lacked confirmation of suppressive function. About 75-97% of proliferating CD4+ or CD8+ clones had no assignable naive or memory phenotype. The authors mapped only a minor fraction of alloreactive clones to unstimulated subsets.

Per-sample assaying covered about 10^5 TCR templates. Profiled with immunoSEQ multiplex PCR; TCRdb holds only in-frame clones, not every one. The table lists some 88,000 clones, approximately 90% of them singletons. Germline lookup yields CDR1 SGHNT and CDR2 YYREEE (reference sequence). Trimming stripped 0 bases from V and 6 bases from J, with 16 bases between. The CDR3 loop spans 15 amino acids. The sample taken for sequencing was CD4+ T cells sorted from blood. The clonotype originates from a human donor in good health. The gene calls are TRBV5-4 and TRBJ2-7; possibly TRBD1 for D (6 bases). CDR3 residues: CASSLGGQFHGEQYF. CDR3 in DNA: TGTGCCAGCAGCTTGGGGGGACAATTTCATGGCGAGCAGTACTTC.